The 32 T cell receptor beta chains below all came from one sample that was sequenced in a study of T cell responses to AZD1222 COVID-19 vaccine (dated by TCRdb to the early 2020s). This specimen's time point label, per the study, means: about 28 days (+/-7) after the second vaccine dose. Per the publication, the treatment or condition label means: meningococcal conjugate vaccine given as trial control. Libraries were prepared through the immunoSEQ multiplex PCR assay. Not all clones reach the TCRdb copy of this immuneACCESS table, which keeps in-frame sequences only. Checked studies attribute under half of the gap to unresolved V genes and leave the rest unexplained. The sample table records about 150,000 clones; almost 85% of these occur just once. Roughly 8.7% of the sample is taken by the ten largest. This specimen was peripheral blood, taken 28 days after the second dose of the MenACWY control vaccine. The receptors were gathered from an adult who received the MenACWY meningococcal vaccine as a control.

V usage is TRBV24-1 and J usage is TRBJ1-2; unclear D gene. With 2 bases removed from V and 3 bases from J, the gap between germline ends came to 9 bases. Germline V CDR1 and CDR2: KGHDR, SFDVKD. CDR3 length: 14 amino acids. The CDR3 DNA reads TGTGCCACCAGTGATTCCGGCAGAGACTATGGCTACACCTTC. Encoded protein: CATSDSGRDYGYTF.

V is TRBV4-2 and J is TRBJ1-2; the D gene is possibly TRBD1 (5 bases). V was pared by 4 bases and J by 4 bases, with 19 bases between. CDR3 length: 16 amino acids. Germline CDR1 LGHNA, CDR2 YNFKEQ. Written as DNA, the CDR3 is TGTGCCAGCAGCCCCCGCGCGGGGGGTACGGGCTATGGCTACACCTTC. It is translated as CASSPRAGGTGYGYTF.

This clone has just a few counts. The rearrangement links TRBV5-1 to TRBJ2-7; D might be TRBD2 (6 bases). V was trimmed by 0 bases and J by 0 bases, leaving 13 bases between them. The CDR3 is 16 amino acids. The V gene's germline CDR1 is SGHRS and CDR2 YFSETQ. CDR3 in amino acids: CASSLGASESSYEQYF. CDR3 sequence (DNA): TGCGCCAGCAGCTTGGGGGCTAGCGAATCCTCCTACGAGCAGTACTTC.

This clone has just one count. The CDR3 is CASSLPTGNSYNSPLHF. The CDR3 nucleotides read TGTGCCAGCAGTCTACCGACAGGGAATAGCTATAATTCACCCCTCCACTTT. V usage is TRBV6-6 and J usage is TRBJ1-6; 7 nucleotides match TRBD1. This CDR3 is 17 amino acids long. Germline loops: CDR1 MNHNY, CDR2 SVGAGI (reference sequence). Trimming cost V 5 bases and J 3 bases; bases outside gene matches: 10.

This clone was detected only a few times. The chain combines TRBV12-3 or TRBV12-4 with TRBJ1-2, with 8 positions matching TRBD1. Trimming cost V 7 bases and J 8 bases; bases outside gene matches: 9. The CDR3 length is 13 residues. CDR3 residues: CASNPQGARGYTF. For the CDR3, the DNA is TGTGCCAGCAACCCCCAGGGGGCTAGAGGCTACACCTTC.

The chain employs TRBV19 and TRBJ1-5, with D uncertain. Trimming cost V 6 bases and J 3 bases, with 9 bases left between them. This CDR3 comprises 13 residues. Germline V CDR1 and CDR2: LNHDA, SQIVND (reference sequence). Written as DNA, the CDR3 is TGTGCCAGTAGCCGGGGATTCAATCAGCCCCAGCATTTT. Translated, it gives CASSRGFNQPQHF.

This chain joins TRBV28 and TRBJ2-5, with 10 bases matching TRBD2. CDR1 and CDR2 from the germline V gene are MDHEN and SYDVKM. V gave up 6 bases and J gave up 0 bases; unmatched junction bases: 16. This CDR3 has 19 residues. The CDR3 region is CASSLPTSGDFWYQETQYF. DNA for the CDR3: TGTGCCAGCAGCTTACCTACTAGCGGGGATTTCTGGTACCAAGAGACCCAGTACTTC.

The rearrangement joins TRBV6-1 to TRBJ1-2; TRBD1 might be the D (5 bases). The germline V and J ends were trimmed by 3 bases and 7 bases, with 12 bases remaining between them. The CDR3 loop spans 13 amino acids. CDR1 is MNHNS and CDR2 is SASEGT in the germline V gene. The CDR3 here is CASSEPGNRGYTF. The CDR3 DNA reads as TGTGCCAGCAGTGAGCCAGGGAATCGTGGCTACACCTTC.

The J gene is TRBJ2-3, the V gene TRBV6-5; possibly TRBD1 for D (5 bases). The ends were cut back, 5 bases at V and 0 bases at J, with 12 bases in the middle. Germline values: CDR1 MNHEY, CDR2 SVGAGI. This CDR3 has 15 amino acids. CDR3 loop: CASSRQGRSTDTQYF. CDR3 DNA: TGTGCCAGCAGTCGCCAGGGTAGAAGCACAGATACGCAGTATTTT.

The chain couples TRBV6-5 to TRBJ1-2, with TRBD1 matching over 7 bases. V was clipped by 2 bases and J by 8 bases; unmatched bases: 5. Germline V gives CDR1 MNHEY, CDR2 SVGAGI. CDR3 size: 13 residues. The CDR3 sequence is CASSYVGGRGYTF. Here the CDR3 DNA reads TGTGCCAGCAGTTACGTAGGGGGCAGAGGCTACACCTTC.

The chain joins TRBV7-8 to TRBJ2-1; no firm D call. Germline-derived CDR1 and CDR2 are SGHVS and FQNEAQ. V lost 3 bases to trimming and J lost 4 bases, with 10 bases between them. The CDR3 spans 14 residues. CDR3 sequence: CASSFNPGYNEQFF. The DNA of the CDR3 is TGTGCCAGCAGCTTCAACCCGGGTTACAATGAGCAGTTCTTC.

This chain uses TRBV28 with TRBJ1-2, with no clear D. CDR3 length equals 13 residues. Germline V gene sequence: CDR1 MDHEN, CDR2 SYDVKM. V lost 2 bases, J lost 4 bases, and 8 bases lay in between. DNA for the CDR3: TGTGCCAGCAGTTTAGAAGGACTCTATGGCTACACCTTC. Translation: CASSLEGLYGYTF.

This clone was seen a few times. The rearrangement links TRBV11-3 to TRBJ2-5; maybe TRBD2 (6 bases). Germline-derived CDR1 and CDR2 are SGHNT and YENEEA. The length of the CDR3 is 13 residues. V lost 3 bases to trimming and J lost 5 bases, with 10 bases between them. The chain's CDR3 is CASSFGGGETQYF. In DNA, the CDR3 is TGTGCCAGCAGCTTCGGGGGTGGGGAGACCCAGTACTTC.

The CDR3: CAWSNTGELFF. The CDR3 DNA is TGTGCCTGGAGTAACACCGGGGAGCTGTTTTTT. V gene TRBV30 combines with J gene TRBJ2-2; D remains ambiguous. Trimming cost V 2 bases and J 2 bases, with 0 bases left between them. Germline lookup yields CDR1 GTSNPN and CDR2 SVGIG (reference sequence). The CDR3 has 11 residues.

The V gene is TRBV7-9, the J gene TRBJ1-6; D is perhaps TRBD1 (6 bases). V was pared by 4 bases and J by 9 bases, with 10 bases between. CDR3 length: 13 amino acids. Germline V lookup: CDR1 SEHNR, CDR2 FQNEAQ (reference sequence). CDR3 nucleotides: TGTGCCAGCAGCTATCAACAGGGTTCACCCCTCCACTTT. This codes for CASSYQQGSPLHF. The whole variable domain, filled in from reference TRBV7-9 and TRBJ1-6, reads DTGVSQNPRHKITKRGQNVTFRCDPISEHNRLYWYRQTLGQGPEFLTYFQNEAQLEKSRLLSDRFSAERPKGSFSTLEIQRTEQGDSAMYLCASSYQQGSPLHFGNGTRLTVT.

This clone occurred a few times. The gene calls are TRBV28 and TRBJ2-5; D assignment may be TRBD1 or TRBD2 (7 bases each). This CDR3 is built from 14 residues. Germline-derived CDR1 and CDR2 are MDHEN and SYDVKM. Trimming took off 6 bases at V and 4 bases at J, with 15 bases between the two ends. CDR3: CASSPTGEGETQYF. As DNA, the CDR3 is TGTGCCAGCAGCCCAACAGGGGAGGGAGAGACCCAGTACTTC. Complete variable domain (other parts from reference TRBV28 and TRBJ2-5): DVKVTQSSRYLVKRTGEKVFLECVQDMDHENMFWYRQDPGLGLRLIYFSYDVKMKEKGDIPEGYSVSREKKERFSLILESASTNQTSMYLCASSPTGEGETQYFGPGTRLLVL.

V is TRBV9 and J is TRBJ2-7; 7 positions match TRBD2. Looked up from germline, CDR1 is SGDLS and CDR2 is YYNGEE. Trimming took 0 bases from V and 2 from J; bases not matched to a gene: 11. This CDR3 is 17 amino acids long. The CDR3 DNA is TGTGCCAGCAGCGTAGGGTTGGGGGACTATTCAGCCTACGAGCAGTACTTC. The encoded protein is CASSVGLGDYSAYEQYF. Full variable domain (remainder filled in from reference TRBV9 and TRBJ2-7): DSGVTQTPKHLITATGQRVTLRCSPRSGDLSVYWYQQSLDQGLQFLIQYYNGEERAKGNILERFSAQQFPDLHSELNLSSLELGDSALYFCASSVGLGDYSAYEQYFGPGTRLTVT.

The chain employs TRBV13 and TRBJ1-6, with D unresolved. The V end was cut by 6 bases, the J end by 9 bases, with 12 bases between. CDR1 PRHDT and CDR2 FYEKMQ come from the germline V gene (reference sequence). The CDR3 is made up of 13 amino acids. In DNA form, the CDR3 reads TGTGCCAGCAGTACCACCTTAGGTTCACCCCTCCACTTT. This translates into CASSTTLGSPLHF.

The V and J genes are TRBV5-1 and TRBJ2-5, with D unclear. V dropped 0 bases and J dropped 2 bases, with 8 bases sitting between them. The CDR3 totals 14 residues. The germline gives CDR1 SGHRS, CDR2 YFSETQ. This CDR3 is CASSLDLSQETQYF. DNA for the CDR3: TGCGCCAGCAGCTTGGATCTATCTCAAGAGACCCAGTACTTC.

The rearrangement links TRBV29-1 to TRBJ2-5, with D possibly being TRBD2 (6 bases). CDR3 size: 14 residues. Trimming cost V 7 bases and J 5 bases, with 20 bases left between them. Per germline, CDR1 SQVTM and CDR2 ANQGSEA. For the CDR3, the DNA is TGCAGCGCTGATCAACGGGGGAGGAGGGAGACCCAGTACTTC. Translated: CSADQRGRRETQYF.

The gene calls are TRBV5-6 and TRBJ2-1; 8 nucleotides match TRBD2. V lost 0 bases, J lost 8 bases, and 10 bases stayed unmatched. This CDR3 region has 16 residues. Germline V gene sequence: CDR1 SGHDT, CDR2 YYEEEE. The DNA of the CDR3 is TGTGCCAGCAGCTTGGCCGGGGGGGCGTTGCGAGATGAGCAGTTCTTC. Protein product: CASSLAGGALRDEQFF.

The V and J genes are TRBV9 and TRBJ2-1; 8 positions agree with TRBD2. Germline CDR1 reads SGDLS; CDR2 reads YYNGEE. There are 18 residues in the CDR3. The ends lost 0 bases at V and 0 bases at J; junction bases unmatched: 8. CDR3 amino acids: CASSVARKRGSSYNEQFF. The DNA of the CDR3 is TGTGCCAGCAGCGTAGCTAGGAAGCGGGGGAGCTCCTACAATGAGCAGTTCTTC.

The chain links TRBV7-2 to TRBJ2-3, with 10 bases that match TRBD2. With V trimmed by 7 bases and J by 8 bases, 15 bases remained unmatched. Germline-derived CDR1 and CDR2 are SGHTA and FQGNSA. CDR3 length equals 16 residues. CDR3 amino acids: CASKAGGAGSVSTQYF. DNA for the CDR3: TGTGCCAGCAAAGCGGGAGGGGCCGGATCTGTAAGTACGCAGTATTTT.

The gene calls are TRBV29-1 and TRBJ2-1; a weak D match, TRBD2 (5 bases). The CDR3 extends over 12 amino acids. V dropped 7 bases and J dropped 7 bases, with 14 bases sitting between them. Per germline, CDR1 SQVTM and CDR2 ANQGSEA. CDR3 sequence reads: CSGRLSGNEQFF. The DNA of the CDR3 is TGCAGCGGCCGATTATCGGGAAATGAGCAGTTCTTC.

The chain links TRBV5-1 to TRBJ2-1; 9 positions agree with TRBD1. The CDR3 is 13 residues long. The V and J ends lost 4 bases and 8 bases, in that order; junction bases with no gene match: 4. The germline CDR1 and CDR2 sequences are SGHRS and YFSETQ. The CDR3 DNA reads as TGCGCCAGCAGCACGGACAGGGGCGATGAGCAGTTCTTC. This codes for CASSTDRGDEQFF.

J is TRBJ2-2 and V is TRBV30; no definite D call. CDR3 length equals 15 residues. Looked up from germline, CDR1 is GTSNPN and CDR2 is SVGIG (reference sequence). The V end was cut by 1 base, the J end by 0 bases, with 9 bases between. CDR3 coding DNA: TGTGCCTGGAGTGGCGTCCTATCGAACACCGGGGAGCTGTTTTTT. Translating it yields CAWSGVLSNTGELFF.

The rearrangement links TRBV28 to TRBJ2-2; 8 bases map to TRBD2. The CDR3 runs to 16 residues. Germline V CDR1 and CDR2: MDHEN, SYDVKM. The J segment lost 5 bases and the V segment lost 4 bases, leaving 9 bases of the junction unmatched. This CDR3 is CASSSHSGVRTGELFF. As DNA, the CDR3 is TGTGCCAGCAGTTCCCATAGCGGGGTTAGGACCGGGGAGCTGTTTTTT.

The chain employs TRBV7-9 and TRBJ1-2; no clear D gene. The CDR3 loop spans 13 amino acids. Trimming left V 1 base short and J 1 base short, with 4 bases between. Germline CDR1 is SEHNR and CDR2 is FQNEAQ (reference sequence). The CDR3 DNA follows: TGTGCCAGCAGCTTAGATAGTAACTATGGCTACACCTTC. Its protein is CASSLDSNYGYTF.

This chain uses TRBV6-7 with TRBJ2-5; tentatively, D is TRBD1 or TRBD2 (5 bases each). TRBV6-7 is an open reading frame, and its role is uncertain. The CDR3 runs 16 residues. V lost 6 bases and J lost 2, with 19 bases in between. As DNA, the CDR3 is TGTGCCAGCAGCCCGAGGGGTAGTAGGGTGCAAGAGACCCAGTACTTC. Its translation is CASSPRGSRVQETQYF.

This clone was counted a single time. The V call is TRBV27, the J call TRBJ2-3, with 7 bases fitting TRBD2. Germline CDR1 reads MNHEY; CDR2 reads SMNVEV (reference sequence). J gave up 4 bases and V 6 bases, and 13 bases lay outside the gene matches. The CDR3 extends over 16 amino acids. CDR3 nucleotide sequence: TGTGCCAGCAGCCCACTACTAGCTGGGGGGGCAGATACGCAGTATTTT. Translating it yields CASSPLLAGGADTQYF.

The rearrangement joins TRBV5-1 to TRBJ2-1, with D unclear. V lost 0 bases, J lost 8 bases, and 15 bases lay in between. The CDR3 has 15 amino acids. Germline loops: CDR1 SGHRS, CDR2 YFSETQ. This CDR3 is CASSLVGLQRDEQFF. Here the CDR3 DNA reads TGCGCCAGCAGCTTGGTGGGCCTCCAAAGGGATGAGCAGTTCTTC.

DNA of the CDR3: TGTGCCAGCAGCCCCTCGACAACCTACTCTGGAAACACCATATATTTT. Its translation: CASSPSTTYSGNTIYF. This chain connects TRBV11-2 to TRBJ1-3, with D uncertain. Trimming stripped 5 bases from V and 0 bases from J, with 14 bases between. CDR3 size: 16 residues. Germline V CDR1 and CDR2: SGHAT, FQNNGV.